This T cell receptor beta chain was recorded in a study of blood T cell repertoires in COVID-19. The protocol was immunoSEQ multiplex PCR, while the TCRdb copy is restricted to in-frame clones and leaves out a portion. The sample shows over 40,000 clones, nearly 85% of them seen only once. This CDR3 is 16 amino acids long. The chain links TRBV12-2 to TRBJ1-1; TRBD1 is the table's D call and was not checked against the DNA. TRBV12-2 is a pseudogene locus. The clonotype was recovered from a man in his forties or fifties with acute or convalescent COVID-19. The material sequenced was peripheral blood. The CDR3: CASRLEGRGPNTEAFF. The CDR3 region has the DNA TGTGCAAGTCGCTTAGAGGGCAGGGGACCGAACACTGAAGCTTTCTTT.